The present TCR beta chain was sequenced within a study of T-cell memory formation after mild COVID-19. In TCRdb, the 5' RACE reads were re-called with MiXCR into one record per CDR3 protein. The repertoire holds 350,000 to 500,000 distinct CDR3 sequences, with more than 20% as singletons. Germline CDR1 reads DFQATT; CDR2 reads SNEGSKA (reference sequence). The CDR3 has 14 amino acids. Unmatched junction bases numbered 6, after V lost 1 base and J lost 6 bases. This chain connects TRBV20-1 to TRBJ1-1; 9 bases line up with TRBD1. The sequenced sample consisted of PBMCs or a T cell subset sorted from them (not recorded which). The sequence came from an adult woman who had mild COVID-19 (a few samples of this study predate the infection). Cell type and time point are not known. DNA for the CDR3: TGCAGTGCTAGAGGTGGACAGGGGCGGTCTGAAGCTTTCTTT. The encoded protein is CSARGGQGRSEAFF.